A selection of T cell receptor beta chains follows, all from one sample in a study of post-analysis software for immune sequencing data. TCRdb called the PCR reads again in MiXCR, with one record for every CDR3 protein. The data hold 650,000 to 850,000 distinct CDR3 sequences, with around 45% observed a single time. The sample comprised blood. Receptors were obtained from a girl aged 10 to 17 with multiple sclerosis. CDR3s include the opening cysteine and the closing phenylalanine or tryptophan. The D gene is left open where the match is weak. Clone size is stated in some rows and not others, as once, few, many or a class when expanded.

TGTGCCAGCACCGCCACAGGGGGGAATGAGCAGTTCTTC,CASTATGGNEQFF,TRBJ2-1,TRBV12-3/TRBV12-4,.,TRBD1
TGTGCCAGCAGTTATGGGGTTCCCCACGAGCAGTACTTC,CASSYGVPHEQYF,TRBJ2-7,TRBV28,.,.
TGTGCCAGCAGCTCTAGAGCGGGGTCTATGGCCCTATCGAGGGATGAGCAGTTCTTC,CASSSRAGSMALSRDEQFF,TRBJ2-1,TRBV7-6,.,TRBD2
TGCACCGGGGGGGACGGCTATGGCTACACCTTC,CTGGDGYGYTF,TRBJ1-2,TRBV29-1,few,.
TGTGCCAGCAGTGCCCATACTAGCGGCTACGAGCAGTACTTC,CASSAHTSGYEQYF,TRBJ2-7,TRBV28,few,TRBD2
TGTGCCAGCAGCTTAGGGTTGTTCGGGAATTGGCCTAGGGAGCAGTACTTC,CASSLGLFGNWPREQYF,TRBJ2-7,TRBV11-2,.,.
TGTGCCAGCAGCTCCGGGACAGGGATGTACGAGCAGTACTTC,CASSSGTGMYEQYF,TRBJ2-7,TRBV12-3/TRBV12-4,.,TRBD1
TGCGCCAGCAGCTTGCGGACAGGGTGGAGTGAGCAGTACTTC,CASSLRTGWSEQYF,TRBJ2-7,TRBV5-1,.,TRBD1
TGTGCCAGCAGTTGGGACAGGGATCGCTATGGCTACACCTTC,CASSWDRDRYGYTF,TRBJ1-2,TRBV12-3/TRBV12-4,.,TRBD1
TGTGCCAGCAGCTTTGAAGGGGGAGACCCCTACGAGCAGTACTTC,CASSFEGGDPYEQYF,TRBJ2-7,TRBV7-6,few,.
TGTGCCAGTGAGGGTCAGACTTACGAGCAGTACTTC,CASEGQTYEQYF,TRBJ2-7,TRBV28,.,.
TGTGCCAGCAGGGTTACTAGCGGCTCCTACAATGAGCAGTTCTTC,CASRVTSGSYNEQFF,TRBJ2-1,TRBV12-3/TRBV12-4,.,TRBD2
TGTGCCAGCAGCGCACAGGGGAACACTGAAGCTTTCTTT,CASSAQGNTEAFF,TRBJ1-1,TRBV7-9,.,.
TGCAGTGCTACAGGGTTCGGGGCAGATACGCAGTATTTT,CSATGFGADTQYF,TRBJ2-3,TRBV20-1,.,.
TGCAGCGCCTACTTGGGACAGAGGGGAGAGACCCAGTACTTC,CSAYLGQRGETQYF,TRBJ2-5,TRBV29-1,few,TRBD1
TGTGCCAGCAGCCGTCGACTAGCGAGACGTAGCACAGATACGCAGTATTTT,CASSRRLARRSTDTQYF,TRBJ2-3,TRBV12-3/TRBV12-4,few,TRBD2
TGTGCCAGCAGCCTAATTCAGGGGAACTATGGCTACACCTTC,CASSLIQGNYGYTF,TRBJ1-2,TRBV12-3/TRBV12-4,few,.
TGTGCCAGCAGTGTACAGGCTGGCAATCAGCCCCAGCATTTT,CASSVQAGNQPQHF,TRBJ1-5,TRBV25-1,.,.
TGTGCCACCAGCGGCGGGACAGCCGGCACAGATACGCAGTATTTT,CATSGGTAGTDTQYF,TRBJ2-3,TRBV15,.,.
TGTGCCAGCAGCCCGACAGGGGGTGTCACTGAAGCTTTCTTT,CASSPTGGVTEAFF,TRBJ1-1,TRBV11-1,.,TRBD1
TGTGCCAGCAGCGGGGGACAGGAAAACTATGGCTACACCTTC,CASSGGQENYGYTF,TRBJ1-2,TRBV7-9,.,TRBD1
TGTGCCAGCAGCTACCTAGCGGAACTTAAATACAATGAGCAGTTCTTC,CASSYLAELKYNEQFF,TRBJ2-1,TRBV6-5,.,TRBD2
TGCAGCGTTGAAGTCCGGGGACAGGGGTCCACTGAAGCTTTCTTT,CSVEVRGQGSTEAFF,TRBJ1-1,TRBV29-1,.,TRBD1
TGTGTCAGCAGTAGGGGGACAGCAAGCTCCTACGAGCAGTACTTC,CVSSRGTASSYEQYF,TRBJ2-7,TRBV6-2/TRBV6-3,.,TRBD1
TGCAGCGTTGACGCGGGGGGCGGCGATACGCAGTATTTT,CSVDAGGGDTQYF,TRBJ2-3,TRBV29-1,few,TRBD2
TGTGCCAGCAGCCTGGGGAGCGTCTTGGTAAATGAGCAGTTCTTC,CASSLGSVLVNEQFF,TRBJ2-1,TRBV11-2,few,.
TGCAGTGCTAGAGGGGGAAGCGGGAGAACCTACAATGAGCAGTTCTTC,CSARGGSGRTYNEQFF,TRBJ2-1,TRBV20-1,few,TRBD2
TGTGCCAGCAGTCCTTCGGGTCTTAGAGCCGATCAGCCCCAGCATTTT,CASSPSGLRADQPQHF,TRBJ1-5,TRBV6-8,few,.
TGTGCCTGGGACGGGAGCCCCAGTGAGCAGTTCTTC,CAWDGSPSEQFF,TRBJ2-1,TRBV30,.,.
TGCAGTGCTAGAGATCAAGAGGGGTCCAGCAATCAGCCCCAGCATTTT,CSARDQEGSSNQPQHF,TRBJ1-5,TRBV20-1,.,.
TGTGCCAGCATGCGACTAGCGGGAGTAGGTGATACGCAGTATTTT,CASMRLAGVGDTQYF,TRBJ2-3,TRBV6-1,few,TRBD2
TGTGCCAGCAGTCTTGACACACGGGAGACCCAGTACTTC,CASSLDTRETQYF,TRBJ2-5,TRBV7-9,few,.
TGTGCCAGCAGTTACAGGCTAGCGGGAGAAATAATAGACAGCGGGGAGCTGTTTTTT,CASSYRLAGEIIDSGELFF,TRBJ2-2,TRBV6-5,.,TRBD2
TGCAGCGTTGAGTGGCGGGAGATGGGGGAGACCCAGTACTTC,CSVEWREMGETQYF,TRBJ2-5,TRBV29-1,few,TRBD2
TGTGCCAGCAGTGGCAGTCGCAGGGGGCCTAATGAAAAACTGTTTTTT,CASSGSRRGPNEKLFF,TRBJ1-4,TRBV2,.,TRBD1
TGTGCCAGCAGCGCCCGAGCGGGATCTAGCACAGATACGCAGTATTTT,CASSARAGSSTDTQYF,TRBJ2-3,TRBV9,.,TRBD2